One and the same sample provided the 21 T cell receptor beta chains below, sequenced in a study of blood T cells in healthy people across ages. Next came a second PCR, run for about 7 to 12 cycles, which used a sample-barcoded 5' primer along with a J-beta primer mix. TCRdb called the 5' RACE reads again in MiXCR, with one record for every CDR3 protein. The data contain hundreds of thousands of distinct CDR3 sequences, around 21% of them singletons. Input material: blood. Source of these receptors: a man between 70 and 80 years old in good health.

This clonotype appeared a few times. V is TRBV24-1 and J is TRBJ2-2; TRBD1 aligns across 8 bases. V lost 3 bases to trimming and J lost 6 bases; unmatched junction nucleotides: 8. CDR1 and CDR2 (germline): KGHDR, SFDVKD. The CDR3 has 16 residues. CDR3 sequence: CATSDPRQGFAGELFF. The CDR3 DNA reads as TGTGCCACCAGTGATCCGCGACAGGGGTTCGCCGGGGAGCTGTTTTTT.

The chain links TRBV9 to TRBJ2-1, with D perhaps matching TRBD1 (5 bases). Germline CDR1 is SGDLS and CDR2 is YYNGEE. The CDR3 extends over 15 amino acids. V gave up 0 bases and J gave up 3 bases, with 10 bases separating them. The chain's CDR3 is CASSVVSGNYNEQFF. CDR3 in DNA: TGTGCCAGCAGCGTAGTGTCAGGGAACTACAATGAGCAGTTCTTC.

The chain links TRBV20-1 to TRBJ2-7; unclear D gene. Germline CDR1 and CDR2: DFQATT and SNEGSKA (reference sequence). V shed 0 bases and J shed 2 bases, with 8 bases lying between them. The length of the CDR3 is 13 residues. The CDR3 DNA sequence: TGCAGTGCTAGAGATTCATCCACCTACGAGCAGTACTTC. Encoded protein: CSARDSSTYEQYF.

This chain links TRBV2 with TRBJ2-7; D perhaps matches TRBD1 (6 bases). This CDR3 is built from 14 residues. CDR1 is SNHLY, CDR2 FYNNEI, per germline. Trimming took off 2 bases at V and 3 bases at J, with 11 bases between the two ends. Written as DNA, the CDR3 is TGTGCCAGCAGTGAATCTCTGACAGGCTACGAGCAGTACTTC. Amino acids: CASSESLTGYEQYF.

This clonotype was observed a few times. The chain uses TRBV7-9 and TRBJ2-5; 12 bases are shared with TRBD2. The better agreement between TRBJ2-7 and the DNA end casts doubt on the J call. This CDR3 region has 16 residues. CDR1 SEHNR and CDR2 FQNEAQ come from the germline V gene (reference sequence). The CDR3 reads CASSLGPGTSGYEQYF. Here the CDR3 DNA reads TGTGCCAGCAGCTTAGGCCCCGGGACTAGCGGGTACGAGCAGTACTTC.

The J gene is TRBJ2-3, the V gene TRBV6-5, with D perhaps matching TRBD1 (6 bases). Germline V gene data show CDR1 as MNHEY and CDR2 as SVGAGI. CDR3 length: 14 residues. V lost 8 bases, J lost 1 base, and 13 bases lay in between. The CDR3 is CASFPPGGTDTQYF. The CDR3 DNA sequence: TGTGCCAGCTTTCCGCCAGGGGGCACAGATACGCAGTATTTT.

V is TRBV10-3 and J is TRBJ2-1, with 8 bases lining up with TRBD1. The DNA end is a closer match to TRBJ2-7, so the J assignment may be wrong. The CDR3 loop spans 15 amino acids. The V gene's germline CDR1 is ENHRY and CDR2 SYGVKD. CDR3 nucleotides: TGTGCCACGACGTCAGGACAGGGTGGCAGCTACGAGCAGTACTTC. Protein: CATTSGQGGSYEQYF.

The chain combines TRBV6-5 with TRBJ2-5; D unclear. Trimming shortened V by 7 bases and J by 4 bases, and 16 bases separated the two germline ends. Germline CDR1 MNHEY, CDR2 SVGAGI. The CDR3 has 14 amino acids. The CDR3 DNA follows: TGTGCCAGCACCCCAGGAAGGGCTGGAGAGACCCAGTACTTC. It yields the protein CASTPGRAGETQYF.

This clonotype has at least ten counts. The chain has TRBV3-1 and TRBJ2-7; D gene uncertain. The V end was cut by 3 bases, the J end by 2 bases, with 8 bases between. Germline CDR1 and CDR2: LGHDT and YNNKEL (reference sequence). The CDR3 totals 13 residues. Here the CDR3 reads CASSHGAAYEQYF. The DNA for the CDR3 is TGTGCCAGCAGCCATGGAGCTGCCTACGAGCAGTACTTC.

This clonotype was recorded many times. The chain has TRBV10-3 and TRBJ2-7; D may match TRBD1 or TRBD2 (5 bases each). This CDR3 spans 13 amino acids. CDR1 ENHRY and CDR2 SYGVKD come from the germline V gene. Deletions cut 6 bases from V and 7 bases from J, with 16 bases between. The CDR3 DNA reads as TGTGCCATCAGCAACGGGGACCCGGGGGAGCAGTACTTC. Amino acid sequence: CAISNGDPGEQYF.

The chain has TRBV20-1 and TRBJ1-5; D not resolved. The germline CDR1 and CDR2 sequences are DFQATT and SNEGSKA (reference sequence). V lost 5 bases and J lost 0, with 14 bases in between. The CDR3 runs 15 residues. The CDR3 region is CSAPILSDSNQPQHF. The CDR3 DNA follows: TGCAGTGCTCCGATTCTGTCAGATAGCAATCAGCCCCAGCATTTT.

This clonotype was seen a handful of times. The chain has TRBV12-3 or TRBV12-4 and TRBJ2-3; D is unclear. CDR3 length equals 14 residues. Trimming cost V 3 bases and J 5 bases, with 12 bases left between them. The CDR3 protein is CASSFRQSGDTQYF. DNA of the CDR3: TGTGCCAGCAGTTTCCGACAAAGTGGAGATACGCAGTATTTT.

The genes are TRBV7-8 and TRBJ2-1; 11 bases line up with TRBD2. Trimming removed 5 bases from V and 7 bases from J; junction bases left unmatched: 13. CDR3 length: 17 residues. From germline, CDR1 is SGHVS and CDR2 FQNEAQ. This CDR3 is CASSQATSGTPGNEQFF. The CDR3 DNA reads TGTGCCAGCAGCCAAGCGACTAGCGGGACTCCGGGGAATGAGCAGTTCTTC. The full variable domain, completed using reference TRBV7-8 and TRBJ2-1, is GAGVSQSPRYKVAKRGQDVALRCDPISGHVSLFWYQQALGQGPEFLTYFQNEAQLDKSGLPSDRFFAERPEGSVSTLKIQRTQQEDSAVYLCASSQATSGTPGNEQFFGPGTRLTVL.

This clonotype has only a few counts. The CDR3 region has the DNA TGCAGTGCTATCGAAGGGCCCCAAGAGACCCAGTACTTC. This codes for CSAIEGPQETQYF. J is TRBJ2-5 and V is TRBV20-1; D is ambiguous. V dropped 4 bases and J dropped 1 base, with 10 bases sitting between them. Germline CDR1 DFQATT, CDR2 SNEGSKA (reference sequence). There are 13 residues in the CDR3.

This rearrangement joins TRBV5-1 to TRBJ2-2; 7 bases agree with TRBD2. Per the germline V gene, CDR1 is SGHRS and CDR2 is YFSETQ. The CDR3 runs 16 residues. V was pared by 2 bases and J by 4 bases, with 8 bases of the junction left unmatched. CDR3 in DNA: TGCGCCAGCAGCTTTTCGGGGAGGGAAAGCACCGGGGAGCTGTTTTTT. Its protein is CASSFSGRESTGELFF.

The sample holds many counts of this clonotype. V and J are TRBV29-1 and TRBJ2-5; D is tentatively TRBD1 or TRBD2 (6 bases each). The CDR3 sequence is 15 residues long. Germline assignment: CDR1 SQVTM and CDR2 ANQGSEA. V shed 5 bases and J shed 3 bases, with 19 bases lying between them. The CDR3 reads CSVKGGVRSKETQYF. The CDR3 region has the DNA TGCAGCGTTAAGGGGGGTGTCCGGAGTAAAGAGACCCAGTACTTC.

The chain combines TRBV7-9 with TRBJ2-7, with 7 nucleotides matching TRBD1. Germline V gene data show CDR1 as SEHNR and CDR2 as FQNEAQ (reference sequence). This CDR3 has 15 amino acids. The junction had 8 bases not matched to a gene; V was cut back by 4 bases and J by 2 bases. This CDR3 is CASSSTGAPPYEQYF. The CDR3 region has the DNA TGTGCCAGCAGCTCAACAGGGGCCCCTCCCTACGAGCAGTACTTC.

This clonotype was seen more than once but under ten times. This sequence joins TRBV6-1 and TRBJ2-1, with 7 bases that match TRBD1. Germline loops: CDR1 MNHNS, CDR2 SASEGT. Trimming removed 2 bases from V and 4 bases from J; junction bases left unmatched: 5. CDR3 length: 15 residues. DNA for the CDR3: TGTGCCAGCAGTGAACCCCCGGGACAGTACAATGAGCAGTTCTTC. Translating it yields CASSEPPGQYNEQFF.

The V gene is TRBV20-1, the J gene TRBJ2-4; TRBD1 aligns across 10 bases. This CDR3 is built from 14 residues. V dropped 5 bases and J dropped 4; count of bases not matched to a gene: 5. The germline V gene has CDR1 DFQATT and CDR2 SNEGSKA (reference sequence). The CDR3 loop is CSAGGTGAKNIQYF. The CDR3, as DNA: TGCAGTGCTGGAGGGACAGGGGCTAAAAACATTCAGTACTTC.

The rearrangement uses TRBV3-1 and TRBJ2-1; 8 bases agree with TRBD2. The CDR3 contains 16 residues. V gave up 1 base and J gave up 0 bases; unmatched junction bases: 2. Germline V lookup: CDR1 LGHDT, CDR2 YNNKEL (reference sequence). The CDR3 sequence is CASSQAGGFSYNEQFF. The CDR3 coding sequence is TGTGCCAGCAGCCAAGCGGGAGGGTTCTCCTACAATGAGCAGTTCTTC.

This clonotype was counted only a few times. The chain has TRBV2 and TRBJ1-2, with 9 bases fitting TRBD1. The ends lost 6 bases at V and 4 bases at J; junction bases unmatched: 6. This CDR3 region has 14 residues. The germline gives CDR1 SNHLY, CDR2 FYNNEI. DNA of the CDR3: TGTGCCAGCAGGTCGACAGGGGGGTCCTATGGCTACACCTTC. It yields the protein CASRSTGGSYGYTF.